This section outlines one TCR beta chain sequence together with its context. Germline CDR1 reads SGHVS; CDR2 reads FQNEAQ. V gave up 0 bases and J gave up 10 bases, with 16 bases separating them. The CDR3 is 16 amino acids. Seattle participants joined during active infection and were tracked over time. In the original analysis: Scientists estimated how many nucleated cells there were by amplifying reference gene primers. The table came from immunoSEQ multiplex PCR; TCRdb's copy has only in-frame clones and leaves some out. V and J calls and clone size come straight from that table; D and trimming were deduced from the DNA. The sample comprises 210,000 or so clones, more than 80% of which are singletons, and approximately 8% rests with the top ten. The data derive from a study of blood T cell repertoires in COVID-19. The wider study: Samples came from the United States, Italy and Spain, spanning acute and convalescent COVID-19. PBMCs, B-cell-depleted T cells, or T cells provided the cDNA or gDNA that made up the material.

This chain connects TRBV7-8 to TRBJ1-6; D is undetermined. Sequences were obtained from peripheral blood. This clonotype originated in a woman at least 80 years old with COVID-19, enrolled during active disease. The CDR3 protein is CASSLAEGGRGSPLHF. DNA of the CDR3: TGTGCCAGCAGCTTAGCGGAGGGAGGGCGAGGGTCACCCCTCCACTTT.